The rows below give T cell receptor beta chains drawn from one sample of a study of blood T cell repertoires in COVID-19. TCRdb's copy holds only in-frame clones and misses some; the assay was immunoSEQ multiplex PCR. The sample lists about 57,000 clones, about 81% seen once, with roughly 22% in the top ten. Sample: peripheral blood. The receptors here all came from a woman aged 60-75 years with acute or convalescent COVID-19. The CDR3 runs from the conserved cysteine through the conserved F or W. D genes are given only for firm matches. Clone size is shown for a subset of rows, as once, few, many or a class of expanded clone.

>-|TRBV5-4|-|TRBJ2-5
TGTGCCAGCAGCTTGGGTGGGGGGGGCACGGAGACCCAGTACTTC
CASSLGGGGTETQYF
>-|TRBV7-9|few|TRBJ2-1
TGTGCCAGCAGCTCCGGACTGACTGATGCCTACAATGAGCAGTTCTTC
CASSSGLTDAYNEQFF
>-|TRBV7-2|few|TRBJ1-4
TGTGCCAGCAGCTTTAACAGGGTGACTAATGAAAAACTGTTTTTT
CASSFNRVTNEKLFF
>-|TRBV3-1/TRBV3-2|-|TRBJ1-4
TGTGCCAGCAGCCATCAGGGTTATAGAGATGGAAAACTGTTTTTT
CASSHQGYRDGKLFF
>TRBD1|TRBV7-9|-|TRBJ1-1
TGTGCCAGCAGCTTATCGAGCGGCAGGGGGACTGAAGCTTTCTTT
CASSLSSGRGTEAFF
>TRBD1|TRBV11-2|few|TRBJ2-1
TGTGCCAGCAGCTACTACAGGGGTAGGTACAATGAGCAGTTCTTC
CASSYYRGRYNEQFF
>-|TRBV7-2|-|TRBJ2-3
TGTGCCAGCAGCTACTATACGGCAGATACGCAGTATTTT
CASSYYTADTQYF
>TRBD1|TRBV7-6|once|TRBJ2-7
TGTGCCAGCAGCCCCGGAAGAGGGGGCTTAGGCGAGCAGTACTTC
CASSPGRGGLGEQYF
>-|TRBV7-6|few|TRBJ1-6
TGTGCCAGCAGCTTGTTAGTGCAGGGAGGCAATTCACCCCTCCACTTT
CASSLLVQGGNSPLHF
>TRBD1|TRBV4-1|-|TRBJ2-5
TGCGCCAGCAGCCTAAGTCGACAGGGACGGGAGACCCAGTACTTC
CASSLSRQGRETQYF
>-|TRBV19|-|TRBJ2-7
TGTGCCAGTAGTACTTCCCCCCGACAAACCTACGAGCAGTACTTC
CASSTSPRQTYEQYF
>TRBD1|TRBV9|-|TRBJ1-1
TGTGCCAGCAGCATTTTGACAGGGCCGGTAAGGAACACTGAAGCTTTCTTT
CASSILTGPVRNTEAFF
>-|TRBV30|-|TRBJ1-2
TGTGCCTGGAGTTCAGGGGCGCGGGGCTACACCTTC
CAWSSGARGYTF
>TRBD2|TRBV5-4|-|TRBJ2-7
TGTGCCAGCAGCTTGGACCTAGCGGGGCAATACGAGCAGTACTTC
CASSLDLAGQYEQYF
>-|TRBV2|-|TRBJ1-3
TGTGCCAGCAGTCTAGGAAACACCATATATTTT
CASSLGNTIYF
>TRBD1|TRBV7-9|-|TRBJ1-2
TGTGCCAGCAGCTCCGGGACAGGGGGCGGACATGGCTACACCTTC
CASSSGTGGGHGYTF
>-|TRBV7-9|-|TRBJ1-2
TGTGCCAGCAGCTACCACATAGTGGCGGGGAACTATGGCTACACCTTC
CASSYHIVAGNYGYTF
>-|TRBV19|few|TRBJ2-7
TGTGCCAGTAAATCCCTAGACTCCTACGAGCAGTACTTC
CASKSLDSYEQYF
>-|TRBV27|-|TRBJ2-2
TGTGCCAGCAGTCCGACAGGCGGGGGGGAGCTGTTTTTT
CASSPTGGGELFF
>-|TRBV9|-|TRBJ1-1
TGTGCCAGCAGCGCCACGGGGAACACTGAAGCTTTCTTT
CASSATGNTEAFF
>-|TRBV9|-|TRBJ2-2
TGTGCCAGCAGCGTAGCCCCGGTTGTAAGGGGGACCGGGGAGCTGTTTTTT
CASSVAPVVRGTGELFF
>-|TRBV10-2|-|TRBJ1-5
TGCGCCAGCAGCCCCCAGGGCCCAAGTCAGCCCCAGCATTTT
CASSPQGPSQPQHF
>-|TRBV7-6|-|TRBJ2-5
TGTGCCAGCAGTTCAGGGCGGACAGATGGGGAGACCCAGTACTTC
CASSSGRTDGETQYF
>-|TRBV10-3|-|TRBJ2-3
TGTGCCATCAGTGAGTCGGGAGGAGGCACAGATACGCAGTATTTT
CAISESGGGTDTQYF
>-|TRBV5-1|-|TRBJ1-1
TGCGCCAGCAGCTTGGCCGAGGGCGGACACACTGAAGCTTTCTTT
CASSLAEGGHTEAFF
>-|TRBV5-1|few|TRBJ1-3
TGCGCCAGCAGCTTGACTTCTGGAAACACCATATATTTT
CASSLTSGNTIYF